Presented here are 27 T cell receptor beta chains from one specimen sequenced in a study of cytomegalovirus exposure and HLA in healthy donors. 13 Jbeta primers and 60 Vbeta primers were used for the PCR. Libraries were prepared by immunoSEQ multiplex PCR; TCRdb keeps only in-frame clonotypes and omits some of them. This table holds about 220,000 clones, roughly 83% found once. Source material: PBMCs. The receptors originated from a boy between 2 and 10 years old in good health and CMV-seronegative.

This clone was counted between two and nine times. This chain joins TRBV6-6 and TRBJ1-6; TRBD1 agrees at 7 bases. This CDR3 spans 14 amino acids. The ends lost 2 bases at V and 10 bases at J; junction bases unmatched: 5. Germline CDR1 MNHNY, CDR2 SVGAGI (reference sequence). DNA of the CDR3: TGTGCCAGCAGTTACGGCAGGGGGGCATCACCCCTCCACTTT. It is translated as CASSYGRGASPLHF.

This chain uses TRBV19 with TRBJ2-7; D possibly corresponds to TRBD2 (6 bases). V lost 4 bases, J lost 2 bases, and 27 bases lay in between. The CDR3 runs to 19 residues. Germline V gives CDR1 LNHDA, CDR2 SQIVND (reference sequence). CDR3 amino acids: CASSTRHPASGAPPYEQYF. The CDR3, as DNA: TGTGCCAGTAGTACCCGCCATCCCGCGTCGGGAGCACCCCCCTACGAGCAGTACTTC.

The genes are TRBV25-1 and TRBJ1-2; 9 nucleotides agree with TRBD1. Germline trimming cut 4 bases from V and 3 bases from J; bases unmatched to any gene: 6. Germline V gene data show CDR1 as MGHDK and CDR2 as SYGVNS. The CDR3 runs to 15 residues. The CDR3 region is CASSGYRGLYYGYTF. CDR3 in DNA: TGTGCCAGCAGTGGTTACAGGGGGCTCTACTATGGCTACACCTTC.

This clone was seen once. The CDR3 DNA follows: TGCGCCAGCAGTCGTGGAAATCGGGGAGACTATGAAAAACTGTTTTTT. Translating it yields CASSRGNRGDYEKLFF. V and J are TRBV4-1 and TRBJ1-4; D ambiguous. V was shortened by 6 bases and J by 6 bases, with 20 bases between the two germline ends. This CDR3 contains 16 residues. Germline V CDR1 and CDR2: MGHRA, YSYEKL.

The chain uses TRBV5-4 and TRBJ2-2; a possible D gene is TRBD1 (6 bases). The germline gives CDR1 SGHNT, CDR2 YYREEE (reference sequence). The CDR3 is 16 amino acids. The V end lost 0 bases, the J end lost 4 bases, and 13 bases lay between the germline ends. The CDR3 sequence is CASSLGGRGGTGELFF. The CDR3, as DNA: TGTGCCAGCAGCTTGGGGGGTAGAGGGGGCACCGGGGAGCTGTTTTTT.

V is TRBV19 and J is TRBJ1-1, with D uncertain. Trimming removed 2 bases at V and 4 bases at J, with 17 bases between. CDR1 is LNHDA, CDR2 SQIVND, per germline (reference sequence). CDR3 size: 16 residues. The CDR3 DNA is TGTGCCAGTAGTATATTGGGTAGGGAGGGAAGCACTGAAGCTTTCTTT. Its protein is CASSILGREGSTEAFF.

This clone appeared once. The CDR3 coding sequence is TGCGCCAGCAGCTTCCAACTCGGACAGGGACAAAAGAACACTGAAGCTTTCTTT. This gives the protein CASSFQLGQGQKNTEAFF. The chain joins TRBV5-1 to TRBJ1-1, with TRBD1 matching over 8 bases. CDR3 size: 18 residues. V was clipped by 2 bases and J by 1 base; unmatched bases: 13. Germline CDR1 SGHRS, CDR2 YFSETQ. The entire variable domain, with the rest obtained from reference TRBV5-1 and TRBJ1-1, is as follows: KAGVTQTPRYLIKTRGQQVTLSCSPISGHRSVSWYQQTPGQGLQFLFEYFSETQRNKGNFPGRFSGRQFSNSRSEMNVSTLELGDSALYLCASSFQLGQGQKNTEAFFGQGTRLTVV.

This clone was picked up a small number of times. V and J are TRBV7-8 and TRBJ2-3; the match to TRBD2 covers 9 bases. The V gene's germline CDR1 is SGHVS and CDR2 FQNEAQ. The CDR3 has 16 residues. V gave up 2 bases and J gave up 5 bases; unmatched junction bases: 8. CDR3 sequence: CASSLRGGRARDTQYF. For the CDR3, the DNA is TGTGCCAGCAGCTTAAGGGGCGGGAGGGCCAGAGATACGCAGTATTTT. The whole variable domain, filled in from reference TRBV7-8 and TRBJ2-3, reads GAGVSQSPRYKVAKRGQDVALRCDPISGHVSLFWYQQALGQGPEFLTYFQNEAQLDKSGLPSDRFFAERPEGSVSTLKIQRTQQEDSAVYLCASSLRGGRARDTQYFGPGTRLTVL.

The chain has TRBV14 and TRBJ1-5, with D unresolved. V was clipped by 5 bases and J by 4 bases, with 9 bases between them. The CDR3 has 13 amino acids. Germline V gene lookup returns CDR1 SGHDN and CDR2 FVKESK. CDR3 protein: CASSLGPNQPQHF. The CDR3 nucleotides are TGTGCCAGCAGCTTGGGCCCTAATCAGCCCCAGCATTTT.

CDR3 loop: CASNERGANEQFF. The CDR3 bases are TGTGCCAGCAACGAGCGGGGGGCAAATGAGCAGTTCTTC. This chain joins TRBV11-2 and TRBJ2-1; 9 bases are shared with TRBD2. CDR3 length equals 13 residues. Germline values: CDR1 SGHAT, CDR2 FQNNGV. The junction had 5 bases not matched to a gene; V was cut back by 7 bases and J by 7 bases.

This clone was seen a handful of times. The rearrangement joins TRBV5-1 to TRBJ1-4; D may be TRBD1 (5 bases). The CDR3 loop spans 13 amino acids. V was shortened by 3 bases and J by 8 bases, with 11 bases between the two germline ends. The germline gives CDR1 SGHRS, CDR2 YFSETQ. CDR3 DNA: TGCGCCAGCAGCTCGGGGGATTGGGAAAAACTGTTTTTT. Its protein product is CASSSGDWEKLFF. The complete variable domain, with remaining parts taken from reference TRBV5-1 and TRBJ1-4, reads KAGVTQTPRYLIKTRGQQVTLSCSPISGHRSVSWYQQTPGQGLQFLFEYFSETQRNKGNFPGRFSGRQFSNSRSEMNVSTLELGDSALYLCASSSGDWEKLFFGSGTQLSVL.

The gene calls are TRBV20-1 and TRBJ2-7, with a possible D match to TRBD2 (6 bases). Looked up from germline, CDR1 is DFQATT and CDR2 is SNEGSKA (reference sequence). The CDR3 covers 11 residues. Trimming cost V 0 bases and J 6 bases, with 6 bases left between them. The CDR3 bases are TGCAGTGCTAGAGAGGGGGGCGAGCAGTACTTC. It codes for CSAREGGEQYF.

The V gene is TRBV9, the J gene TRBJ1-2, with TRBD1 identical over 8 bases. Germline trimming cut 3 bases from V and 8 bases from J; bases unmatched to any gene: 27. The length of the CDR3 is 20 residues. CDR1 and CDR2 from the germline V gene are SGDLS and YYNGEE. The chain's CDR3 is CASSELGGPVRGTGVLGYTF. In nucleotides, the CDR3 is TGTGCCAGCAGCGAACTAGGTGGTCCGGTCCGCGGGACAGGAGTCCTCGGCTACACCTTC.

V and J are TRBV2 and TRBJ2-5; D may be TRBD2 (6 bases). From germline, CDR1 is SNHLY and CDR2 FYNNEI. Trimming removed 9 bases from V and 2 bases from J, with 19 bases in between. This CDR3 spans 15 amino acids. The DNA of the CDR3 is TGTGCCAGGGGGAGAAAGGACTACTTACAAGAGACCCAGTACTTC. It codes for CARGRKDYLQETQYF. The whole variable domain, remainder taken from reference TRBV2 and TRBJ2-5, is EPEVTQTPSHQVTQMGQEVILRCVPISNHLYFYWYRQILGQKVEFLVSFYNNEISEKSEIFDDQFSVERPDGSNFTLKIRSTKLEDSAMYFCARGRKDYLQETQYFGPGTRLLVL.

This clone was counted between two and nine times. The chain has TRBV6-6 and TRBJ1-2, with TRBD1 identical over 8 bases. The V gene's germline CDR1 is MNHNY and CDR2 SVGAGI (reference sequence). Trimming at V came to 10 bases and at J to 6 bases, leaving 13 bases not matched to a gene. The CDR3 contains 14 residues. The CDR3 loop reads CAIQNPGGADGYTF. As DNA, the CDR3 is TGTGCCATTCAAAACCCAGGGGGCGCCGATGGCTACACCTTC.

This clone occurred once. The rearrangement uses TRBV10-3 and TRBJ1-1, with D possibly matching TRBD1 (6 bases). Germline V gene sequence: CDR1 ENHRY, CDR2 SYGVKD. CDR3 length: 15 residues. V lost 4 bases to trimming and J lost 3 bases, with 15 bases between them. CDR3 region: CAISGTGKVDTEAFF. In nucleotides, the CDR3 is TGTGCCATCAGTGGAACAGGGAAAGTAGACACTGAAGCTTTCTTT.

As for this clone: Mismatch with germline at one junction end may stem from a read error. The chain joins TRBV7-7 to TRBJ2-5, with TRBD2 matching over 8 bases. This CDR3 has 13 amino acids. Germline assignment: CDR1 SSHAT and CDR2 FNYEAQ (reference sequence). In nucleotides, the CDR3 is TGTGCTAGCAGTGGGGGACTAGGGGAGACCCAGTACTTC. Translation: CASSGGLGETQYF. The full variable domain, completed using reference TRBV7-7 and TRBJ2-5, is GAGVSQSPRYKVTKRGQDVTLRCDPISSHATLYWYQQALGQGPEFLTYFNYEAQPDKSGLPSDRFSAERPEGSISTLTIQRTEQRDSAMYRCASSGGLGETQYFGPGTRLLVL.

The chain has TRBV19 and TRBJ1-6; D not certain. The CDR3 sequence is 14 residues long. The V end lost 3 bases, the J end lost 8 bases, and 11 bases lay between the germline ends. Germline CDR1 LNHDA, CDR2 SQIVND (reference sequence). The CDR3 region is CASSIGEGDSPLHF. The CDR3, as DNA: TGTGCCAGTAGTATTGGGGAGGGAGATTCACCCCTCCACTTT.

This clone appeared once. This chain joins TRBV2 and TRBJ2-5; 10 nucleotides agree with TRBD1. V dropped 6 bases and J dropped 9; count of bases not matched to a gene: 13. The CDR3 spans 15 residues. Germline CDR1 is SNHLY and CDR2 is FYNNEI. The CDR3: CASSEPGQGIWAQYF. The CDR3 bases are TGTGCCAGCAGCGAACCGGGACAGGGGATCTGGGCCCAGTACTTC. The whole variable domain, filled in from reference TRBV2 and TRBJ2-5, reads EPEVTQTPSHQVTQMGQEVILRCVPISNHLYFYWYRQILGQKVEFLVSFYNNEISEKSEIFDDQFSVERPDGSNFTLKIRSTKLEDSAMYFCASSEPGQGIWAQYFGPGTRLLVL.

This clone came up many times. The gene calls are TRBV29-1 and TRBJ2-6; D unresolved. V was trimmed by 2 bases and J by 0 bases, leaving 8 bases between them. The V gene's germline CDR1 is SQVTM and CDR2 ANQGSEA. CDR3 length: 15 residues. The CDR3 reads CSVELYYSGANVLTF. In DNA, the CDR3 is TGCAGCGTTGAACTTTATTACTCTGGGGCCAACGTCCTGACTTTC.

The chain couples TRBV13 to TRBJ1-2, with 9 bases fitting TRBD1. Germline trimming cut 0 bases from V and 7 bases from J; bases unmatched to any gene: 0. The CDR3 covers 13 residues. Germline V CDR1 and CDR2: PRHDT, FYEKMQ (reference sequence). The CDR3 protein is CASSLGQGAGYTF. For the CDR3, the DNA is TGTGCCAGCAGCTTAGGACAGGGGGCTGGCTACACCTTC.

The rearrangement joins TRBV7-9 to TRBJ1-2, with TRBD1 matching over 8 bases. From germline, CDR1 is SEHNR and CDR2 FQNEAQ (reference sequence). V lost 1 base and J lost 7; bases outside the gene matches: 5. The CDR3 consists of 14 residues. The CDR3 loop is CASSLEGQGGGYTF. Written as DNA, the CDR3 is TGTGCCAGCAGCTTAGAAGGACAGGGAGGTGGCTACACCTTC.

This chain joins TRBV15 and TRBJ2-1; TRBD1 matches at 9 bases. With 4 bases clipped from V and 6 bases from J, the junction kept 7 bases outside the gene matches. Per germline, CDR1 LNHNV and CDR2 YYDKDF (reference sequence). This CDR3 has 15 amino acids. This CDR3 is CATSNRDRESNEQFF. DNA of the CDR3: TGTGCCACCAGCAACCGGGACAGGGAGAGCAATGAGCAGTTCTTC. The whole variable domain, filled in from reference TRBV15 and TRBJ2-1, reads DAMVIQNPRYQVTQFGKPVTLSCSQTLNHNVMYWYQQKSSQAPKLLFHYYDKDFNNEADTPDNFQSRRPNTSFCFLDIRSPGLGDTAMYLCATSNRDRESNEQFFGPGTRLTVL.

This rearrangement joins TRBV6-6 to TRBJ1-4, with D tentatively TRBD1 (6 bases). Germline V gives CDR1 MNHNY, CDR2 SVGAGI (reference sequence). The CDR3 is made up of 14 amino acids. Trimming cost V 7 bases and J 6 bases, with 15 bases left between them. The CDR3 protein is CASTSGGGDEKLFF. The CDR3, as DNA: TGTGCCAGCACCTCCGGTGGGGGCGATGAAAAACTGTTTTTT.

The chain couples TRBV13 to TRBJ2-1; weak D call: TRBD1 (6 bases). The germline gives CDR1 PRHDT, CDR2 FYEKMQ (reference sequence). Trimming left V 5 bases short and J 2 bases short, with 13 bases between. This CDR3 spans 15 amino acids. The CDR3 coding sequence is TGTGCCAGCAGCCTGACAGGTGGCACCTACAATGAGCAGTTCTTC. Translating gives CASSLTGGTYNEQFF.

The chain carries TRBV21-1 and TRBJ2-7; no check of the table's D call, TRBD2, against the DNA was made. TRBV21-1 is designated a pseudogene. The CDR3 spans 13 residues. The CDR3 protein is CASSKEKPYEQYF. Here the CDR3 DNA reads TGTGCCAGCAGCAAAGAAAAGCCCTACGAGCAGTACTTC.

For the CDR3, the DNA is TGCGCCAGCAGCTTGGATAGTGCCTACGAGCAGTACTTC. Residues: CASSLDSAYEQYF. The rearrangement links TRBV5-1 to TRBJ2-7; no firm D call. V dropped 0 bases and J dropped 2 bases, with 6 bases sitting between them. The CDR3 has 13 amino acids. Germline CDR1 SGHRS, CDR2 YFSETQ. The full variable domain, completed using reference TRBV5-1 and TRBJ2-7, is KAGVTQTPRYLIKTRGQQVTLSCSPISGHRSVSWYQQTPGQGLQFLFEYFSETQRNKGNFPGRFSGRQFSNSRSEMNVSTLELGDSALYLCASSLDSAYEQYFGPGTRLTVT.